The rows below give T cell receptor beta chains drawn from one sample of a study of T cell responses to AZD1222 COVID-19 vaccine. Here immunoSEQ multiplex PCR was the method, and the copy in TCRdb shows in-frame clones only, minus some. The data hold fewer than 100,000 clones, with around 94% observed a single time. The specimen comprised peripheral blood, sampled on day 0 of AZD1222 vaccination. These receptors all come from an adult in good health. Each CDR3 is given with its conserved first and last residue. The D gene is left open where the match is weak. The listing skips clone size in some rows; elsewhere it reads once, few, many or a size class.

DNA: TGCGCCAGCAGCCTTAGCGGGAGTGAGACCCAGTACTTC; CDR3: CASSLSGSETQYF; size: once; D: TRBD2; length: 13; J: TRBJ2-5; V: TRBV5-1
DNA: TGTGCCAGCAGTTTATGGGCGGGACAGGGGACACAAGAGACCCAGTACTTC; CDR3: CASSLWAGQGTQETQYF; size: NA; D: TRBD1; length: 17; J: TRBJ2-5; V: TRBV28
DNA: TGTGCCAGCAGTTCCACAGGGATAGCTAACTATGGCTACACCTTC; CDR3: CASSSTGIANYGYTF; size: NA; D: NA; length: 15; J: TRBJ1-2; V: TRBV27
DNA: TGTGCCATCTCGTTCGGGCGCAATCAGCCCCAGCATTTT; CDR3: CAISFGRNQPQHF; size: once; D: NA; length: 13; J: TRBJ1-5; V: TRBV19
DNA: TGCAGCGCTGACTTGGGCCCCTATGGCTACACCTTC; CDR3: CSADLGPYGYTF; size: NA; D: NA; length: 12; J: TRBJ1-2; V: TRBV29-1
DNA: TGTGCCAGTAGGGGGACAGCCAACTTCAATGAAAAACTGTTTTTT; CDR3: CASRGTANFNEKLFF; size: few; D: TRBD1; length: 15; J: TRBJ1-4; V: TRBV19
DNA: TGCGCCAGCAGTCTTTTTTCCGGGACAGGTGAAGCTTTCTTT; CDR3: CASSLFSGTGEAFF; size: NA; D: TRBD1; length: 14; J: TRBJ1-1; V: TRBV5-1
DNA: TGTGCCAGCAGTCTCCGTCCGGGCAATCAGCCCCAGCATTTT; CDR3: CASSLRPGNQPQHF; size: NA; D: NA; length: 14; J: TRBJ1-5; V: TRBV27
DNA: TGTGCCAGCAGCTTGGGCAGGGCGAACACTGAAGCTTTCTTT; CDR3: CASSLGRANTEAFF; size: NA; D: NA; length: 14; J: TRBJ1-1; V: TRBV5-4
DNA: TGTGCCAGCGCGCGGAGGAACCCCACCACCGGGGAGCTGTTTTTT; CDR3: CASARRNPTTGELFF; size: NA; D: NA; length: 15; J: TRBJ2-2; V: TRBV19
DNA: TGTGCCAGCAGCAATGATGGGACGAACACTGAAGCTTTCTTT; CDR3: CASSNDGTNTEAFF; size: NA; D: NA; length: 14; J: TRBJ1-1; V: TRBV21-1
DNA: TGTGCCAGCAGTTTCCGTGGACAGGGGGCGCGAAACCCCTACGAGCAGTACTTC; CDR3: CASSFRGQGARNPYEQYF; size: NA; D: TRBD1; length: 18; J: TRBJ2-7; V: TRBV27
DNA: TGCGCCAGCAGCCGGGACAAGGGGCTGTTTTTT; CDR3: CASSRDKGLFF; size: NA; D: NA; length: 11; J: TRBJ2-2; V: TRBV4-1
DNA: TGTGCCAGCTCCCCCGATGCAGGGAACAATCAGCCCCAGCATTTT; CDR3: CASSPDAGNNQPQHF; size: NA; D: NA; length: 15; J: TRBJ1-5; V: TRBV18
DNA: TGCGCCAGCAGTGAGCCCGGACAGTTCGAAAAACTGTTTTTT; CDR3: CASSEPGQFEKLFF; size: once; D: NA; length: 14; J: TRBJ1-4; V: TRBV10-2
DNA: TGTGCCAGCAGTGAAATGGGGGCCTTTGAAAAACTGTTTTTT; CDR3: CASSEMGAFEKLFF; size: NA; D: NA; length: 14; J: TRBJ1-4; V: TRBV2
DNA: TGTGCCAGTAGCCCCCGGGACAGAGATCAGCCCCAGCATTTT; CDR3: CASSPRDRDQPQHF; size: NA; D: TRBD1; length: 14; J: TRBJ1-5; V: TRBV19
DNA: TGTGCCAGCAGCTTGGGCCAGGGGGGCTACAATGAGCAGTTCTTC; CDR3: CASSLGQGGYNEQFF; size: NA; D: NA; length: 15; J: TRBJ2-1; V: TRBV5-5
DNA: TGTGCCAGCTCACCGACAGGGGACAATCAGCCCCAGCATTTT; CDR3: CASSPTGDNQPQHF; size: NA; D: TRBD1; length: 14; J: TRBJ1-5; V: TRBV18
DNA: TGCACCAGCAGCCAAGACCCAAACCTGTCTGGAAACACCATATATTTT; CDR3: CTSSQDPNLSGNTIYF; size: NA; D: NA; length: 16; J: TRBJ1-3; V: TRBV1
DNA: TGTGCCAGCAGTTTGGTTGGGACCAGGCGGAGGGATGAGCAGTTCTTC; CDR3: CASSLVGTRRRDEQFF; size: once; D: NA; length: 16; J: TRBJ2-1; V: TRBV28
DNA: TGTGCCAGCAGTTTAGCTTGGGGGCTTGGCTACACCTTC; CDR3: CASSLAWGLGYTF; size: few; D: NA; length: 13; J: TRBJ1-2; V: TRBV12-3/TRBV12-4
DNA: TGTGCCAGCAGCAAAGAAGGGGGAGGGACAAGTAGCAATCAGCCCCAGCATTTT; CDR3: CASSKEGGGTSSNQPQHF; size: NA; D: NA; length: 18; J: TRBJ1-5; V: TRBV21-1
DNA: TGTGCCAGCAGTTACACTCGAGCTAATGAAAAACTGTTTTTT; CDR3: CASSYTRANEKLFF; size: NA; D: NA; length: 14; J: TRBJ1-4; V: TRBV27
DNA: TGTGCCTGGAGATCCTACAATGAGCAGTTCTTC; CDR3: CAWRSYNEQFF; size: NA; D: NA; length: 11; J: TRBJ2-1; V: TRBV30
DNA: TGTGCCAGCAGCTTGTTCCTAATAGCGGGAGGGCCAACAAGAGAGCAGTTCTTC; CDR3: CASSLFLIAGGPTREQFF; size: NA; D: TRBD2; length: 18; J: TRBJ2-1; V: TRBV5-6
DNA: TGTGCCAGTAGTATTTTGGAGGGGGCGTCTGACACAGATACGCAGTATTTT; CDR3: CASSILEGASDTDTQYF; size: NA; D: NA; length: 17; J: TRBJ2-3; V: TRBV19
DNA: TGTGCCAGCAGCACCGGGACTAGCCCTTACAATGAGCAGTTCTTC; CDR3: CASSTGTSPYNEQFF; size: NA; D: TRBD2; length: 15; J: TRBJ2-1; V: TRBV9
DNA: TGTGCCAGCAGCTTAAAGGACAGGGGGACGCATGAGCAGTTCTTC; CDR3: CASSLKDRGTHEQFF; size: NA; D: TRBD1; length: 15; J: TRBJ2-1; V: TRBV7-6
DNA: TGTGCCAGCAGCCCAGGGGGGGTCACTGGAAACACCATATATTTT; CDR3: CASSPGGVTGNTIYF; size: NA; D: TRBD1; length: 15; J: TRBJ1-3; V: TRBV7-2